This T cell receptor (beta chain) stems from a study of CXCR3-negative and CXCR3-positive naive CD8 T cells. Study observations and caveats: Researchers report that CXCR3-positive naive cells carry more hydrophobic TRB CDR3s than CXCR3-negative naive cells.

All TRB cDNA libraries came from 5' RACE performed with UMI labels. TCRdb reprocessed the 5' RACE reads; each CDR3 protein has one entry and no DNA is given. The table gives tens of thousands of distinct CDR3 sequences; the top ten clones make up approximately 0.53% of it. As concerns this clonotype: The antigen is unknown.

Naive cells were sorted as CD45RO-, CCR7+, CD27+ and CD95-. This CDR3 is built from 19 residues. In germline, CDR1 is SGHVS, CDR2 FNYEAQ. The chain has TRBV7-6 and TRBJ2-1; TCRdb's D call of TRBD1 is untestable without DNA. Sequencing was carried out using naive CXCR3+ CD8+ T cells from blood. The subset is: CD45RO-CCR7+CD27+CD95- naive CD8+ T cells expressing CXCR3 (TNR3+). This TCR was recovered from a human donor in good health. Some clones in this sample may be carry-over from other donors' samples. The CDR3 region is CASSFPRVSGGRGANEQFF.